A selection of T cell receptor beta chains follows, all from one sample in a study of T-cell reconstitution after alpha-beta-depleted transplantation in children. Each CDR3 protein gets one entry after TCRdb re-called the PCR reads with MiXCR. The repertoire holds hundreds of thousands of distinct CDR3 sequences, roughly 7.8% seen once, with 8.5% to 9.5% in the top ten. Material: peripheral blood, obtained 360 days after TCRalphabeta/CD19-depleted stem cell transplant. These receptors came from a female patient between 2 and 15 years old who had a stem cell transplant for Fanconi anemia, so the T cells may come from the graft donor. Each CDR3 is given with its conserved first and last residue. The D gene is left open where the match is weak. Where a row states a size, it is once, few, many or the class of an expanded clone; other rows omit it.

CDR3	DNA	V	J	D	size
CSARVSQDTQYF	TGCAGTGCTAGAGTGTCCCAAGATACGCAGTATTTT	TRBV20-1	TRBJ2-3	-	many
CASSQTGARRDTEAFF	TGTGCCAGCAGCCAGACAGGGGCGCGGAGGGACACTGAAGCTTTCTTT	TRBV7-6	TRBJ1-1	TRBD1	many
CSARDDRVNQPQHF	TGCAGTGCTAGAGACGACAGGGTGAATCAGCCCCAGCATTTT	TRBV20-1	TRBJ1-5	TRBD1	many
CASSTSWGRTEAFF	TGTGCCAGTAGTACGTCCTGGGGACGGACTGAAGCTTTCTTT	TRBV19	TRBJ1-1	-	many
CSANTDGNTEAFF	TGCAGTGCTAACACGGACGGGAACACTGAAGCTTTCTTT	TRBV20-1	TRBJ1-1	-	many
CASSSLLKSGQPQHF	TGTGCCAGCAGTTCCCTCCTTAAGTCCGGCCAGCCCCAGCATTTT	TRBV6-2/TRBV6-3	TRBJ1-5	-	few
CASSLGYRTDTQYF	TGCGCCAGCAGCTTGGGCTATCGCACAGATACGCAGTATTTT	TRBV5-1	TRBJ2-3	-	many
CASSLYSREETQYF	TGTGCCAGCAGTTTATACTCCAGGGAAGAGACCCAGTACTTC	TRBV28	TRBJ2-5	-	-
CASSLDHLAGGSYEQYF	TGTGCCAGCAGCTTAGACCACCTAGCGGGGGGATCCTACGAGCAGTACTTC	TRBV11-2	TRBJ2-7	TRBD2	-
CSAAGQGTDTQYF	TGCAGTGCGGCGGGACAGGGTACAGATACGCAGTATTTT	TRBV20-1	TRBJ2-3	TRBD1	-
CASSYSRGGASGEQFF	TGTGCCAGCAGTTACTCGCGCGGGGGGGCGTCTGGAGAGCAGTTCTTC	TRBV6-5	TRBJ2-1	TRBD2	many
CASAGTGGNSGNTIYF	TGTGCCAGCGCCGGGACAGGGGGCAATTCCGGAAACACCATATATTTT	TRBV27	TRBJ1-3	TRBD1	many
CASSLTPRAGMGTEAFF	TGCGCCAGCAGCTTAACTCCCAGGGCAGGGATGGGCACTGAAGCTTTCTTT	TRBV5-1	TRBJ1-1	-	many
CASSQGLAGRGQFF	TGTGCCAGCAGCCAAGGGCTAGCGGGCCGAGGACAGTTCTTC	TRBV14	TRBJ2-1	TRBD2	-
CASSQGPATNEKLFF	TGTGCCAGCAGCCAAGGGCCTGCAACTAATGAAAAACTGTTTTTT	TRBV3-1	TRBJ1-4	-	-
CASSGQVVEANVLTF	TGTGCCAGCAGCGGACAGGTTGTTGAGGCCAACGTCCTGACTTTC	TRBV9	TRBJ2-6	-	many
CSAGGLGAEAFF	TGCAGCGCCGGGGGGTTGGGCGCTGAAGCTTTCTTT	TRBV29-1	TRBJ1-1	-	many
CASSRRTGRSSTDTQYF	TGTGCCAGCAGTCGAAGGACAGGCCGATCTAGCACAGATACGCAGTATTTT	TRBV28	TRBJ2-3	TRBD1	many